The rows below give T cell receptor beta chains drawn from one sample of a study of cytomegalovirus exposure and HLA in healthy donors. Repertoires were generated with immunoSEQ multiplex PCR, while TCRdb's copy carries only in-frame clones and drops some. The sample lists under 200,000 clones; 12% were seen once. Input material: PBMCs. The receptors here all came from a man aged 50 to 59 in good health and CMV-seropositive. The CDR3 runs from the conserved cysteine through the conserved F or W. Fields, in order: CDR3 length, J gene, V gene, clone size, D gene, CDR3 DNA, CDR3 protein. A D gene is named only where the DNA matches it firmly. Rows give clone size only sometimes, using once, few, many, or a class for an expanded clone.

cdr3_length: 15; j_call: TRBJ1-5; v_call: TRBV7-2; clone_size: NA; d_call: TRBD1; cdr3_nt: TGTGCCAGCAGCTTTACAGGGGTGAGCAATCAGCCCCAGCATTTT; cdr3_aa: CASSFTGVSNQPQHF
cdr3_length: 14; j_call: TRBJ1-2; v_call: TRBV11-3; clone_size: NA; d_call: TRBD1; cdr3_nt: TGTGCCAGCAGCGCCGGGACAGGGGGCGTCGGCTACACCTTC; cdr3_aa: CASSAGTGGVGYTF
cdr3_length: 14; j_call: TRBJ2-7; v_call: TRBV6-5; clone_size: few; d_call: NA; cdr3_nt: TGTGCCAGCAGTTACTCTTCAGGGGCCTACGAGCAGTACTTC; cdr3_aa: CASSYSSGAYEQYF
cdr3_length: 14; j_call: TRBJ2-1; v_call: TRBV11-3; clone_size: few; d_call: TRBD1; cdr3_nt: TGTGCCAGCAGCTTAGGTCAGGGGGACAATGAGCAGTTCTTC; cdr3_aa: CASSLGQGDNEQFF
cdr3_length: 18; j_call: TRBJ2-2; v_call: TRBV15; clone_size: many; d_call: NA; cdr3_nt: TGTGCCACCAGCAGAGATCGGGATTCACCCACGAACACCGGGGAGCTGTTTTTT; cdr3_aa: CATSRDRDSPTNTGELFF
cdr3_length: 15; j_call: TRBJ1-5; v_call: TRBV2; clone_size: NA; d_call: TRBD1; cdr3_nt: TGTGCCAGCAGTGAATGGGACAGGGAGGGTCAGCCCCAGCATTTT; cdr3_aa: CASSEWDREGQPQHF
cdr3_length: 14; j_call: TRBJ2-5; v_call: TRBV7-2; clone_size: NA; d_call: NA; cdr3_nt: TGTGCCAGCACCTTGCGGGCTACTGGGGAGACCCAGTACTTC; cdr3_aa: CASTLRATGETQYF
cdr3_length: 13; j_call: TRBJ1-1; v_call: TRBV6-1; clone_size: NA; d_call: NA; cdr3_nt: TGTGCCAGCCACCTGGACACGAACACTGAAGCTTTCTTT; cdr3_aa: CASHLDTNTEAFF
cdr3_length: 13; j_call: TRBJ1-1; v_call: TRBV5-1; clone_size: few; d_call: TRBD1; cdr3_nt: TGCGCCAGCAGGACAGGGGGCCCCACTGAAGCTTTCTTT; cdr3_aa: CASRTGGPTEAFF
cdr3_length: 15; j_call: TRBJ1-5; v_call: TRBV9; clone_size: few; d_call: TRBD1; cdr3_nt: TGTGCCAGCAGCCCAGACAGGGGCGGGAATCAGCCCCAGCATTTT; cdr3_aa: CASSPDRGGNQPQHF
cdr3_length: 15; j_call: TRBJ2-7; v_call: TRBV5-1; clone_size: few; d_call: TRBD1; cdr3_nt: TGCGCCAGCAGCCTCGGACAGGGGAGATCCTACGAGCAGTACTTC; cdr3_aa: CASSLGQGRSYEQYF
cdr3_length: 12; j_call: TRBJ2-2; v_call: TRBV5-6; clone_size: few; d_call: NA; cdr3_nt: TGTGCCAGCAGCTTGGTTCGCGGGGAGCTGTTTTTT; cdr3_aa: CASSLVRGELFF
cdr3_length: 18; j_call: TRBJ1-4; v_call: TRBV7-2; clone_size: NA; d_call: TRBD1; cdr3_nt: TGTGCCAGCAGCTACCCCGGGACAGGGCTATCAACTAATGAAAAACTGTTTTTT; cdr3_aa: CASSYPGTGLSTNEKLFF
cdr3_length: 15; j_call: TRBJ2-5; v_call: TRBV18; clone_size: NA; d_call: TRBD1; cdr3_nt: TGTGCCAGCTCACAAGGGACAGGGGCGCAAGAGACCCAGTACTTC; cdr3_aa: CASSQGTGAQETQYF
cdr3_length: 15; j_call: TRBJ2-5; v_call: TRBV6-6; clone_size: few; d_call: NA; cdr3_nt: TGTGCCAGCACAAGTTCGGGGGGCCGCCGTGAGACCCAGTACTTC; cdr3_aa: CASTSSGGRRETQYF
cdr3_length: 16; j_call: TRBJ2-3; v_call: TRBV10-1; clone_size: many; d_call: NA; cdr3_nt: TGCGCCAGCAGTGAAGGTAGGACAGCCGATACAGATACGCAGTATTTT; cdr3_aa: CASSEGRTADTDTQYF
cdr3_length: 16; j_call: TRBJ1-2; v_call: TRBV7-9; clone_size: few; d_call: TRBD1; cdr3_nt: TGTGCCAGCAGCTTAGCTTCAGGGACAGGGTTCGATGGCTACACCTTC; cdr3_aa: CASSLASGTGFDGYTF
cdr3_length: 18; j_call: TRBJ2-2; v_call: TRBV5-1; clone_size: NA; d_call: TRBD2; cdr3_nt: TGCGCCAGCAGCTTACCCGGGACTAGCGGTTTAAACACCGGGGAGCTGTTTTTT; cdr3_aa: CASSLPGTSGLNTGELFF